This T cell receptor beta chain derives from a study of early T cells in non-severe SARS-CoV-2 infection (dated by TCRdb to the early 2020s). Notes on the research overall: Because TCR sequencing relied on bulk RNA taken from unsorted whole blood, pairing of alpha and beta chains was not possible.

What the study reported, not specific to this receptor: VDJdb matching was skewed toward anti-spike CD8 responses and likely underestimated virus-specific expansions, missing private and CD4 specificities.

Details on this clonotype: No cognate antigen has been identified for it. The input lacks base qualities; no much larger clone sits a single base away.

This was a case-control study nested in a cohort of healthcare workers in London, UK, who had nasopharyngeal swab PCR tests and blood samples taken every week. Healthcare workers were enrolled in the week of the UK lockdown, from 23 to 31 March 2020, and were followed every week for up to roughly 16 weeks. Library creation used 5' RACE. Sequencing used a NextSeq 500. To correct for sequencing error and PCR bias, the TCR library protocol tagged individual cDNA molecules with unique molecular identifiers. Both TCR alpha and beta chains were sequenced, and tight co-correlation was observed between alpha and beta sequence abundances in each sample. As for the original processing: Decombinator V4 was used to perform V gene, J gene and CDR3 annotation of TCR sequences. TCRs were defined as expanded if a significant change between any two time points was detected under a Poisson model with p below 0.0001. TCR abundances were normalised to the total number of TCRs sequenced per sample and expressed as counts per million. MAIT TCRs were defined by TRAV1-2 paired with TRAJ12, TRAJ20 or TRAJ33, and iNKT TCRs by TRAV10 paired with TRAJ18. VDJdb, accessed 1 November 2021, was searched for CMV, EBV and SARS-CoV-2 annotated TCRs, excluding TCRs annotated for multiple antigens. TCRdb trimmed the raw reads at Q25, called clones with MiXCR and kept productive beta chains. A single entry per CDR3 protein holds the most common genes and DNA from its merged rows. For this entry, the V and J calls and clone size follow TCRdb and not the study's own pipeline. The sample profile shows tens of thousands of distinct CDR3 sequences; 9.1% of them were found once. The ten largest clones take up around 4.2% of the sample.

CDR1 SGHRS and CDR2 YFSETQ are derived from the germline V gene. The V end loses 7 bases and the J end loses 5 bases, and a stretch of 21 bases separates them. Measured from the cysteine to the phenylalanine, the CDR3 is 15 residues long. This entry keeps only the CDR3 DNA: 45 bases, framed from base 1. The sequence came from an adult who was a healthcare worker with PCR-confirmed SARS-CoV-2 infection or an uninfected control (not recorded which). Sequencing was done on a sample of whole blood. The chain links TRBV5-1 with TRBJ1-1; the D segment could be TRBD1, given 5 matching bases. The DNA sequence is given as TGCGCCAGCTCCACAGGAGGCACAAGGCGGACTGAAGCTTTCTTT. This yields the protein CASSTGGTRRTEAFF.